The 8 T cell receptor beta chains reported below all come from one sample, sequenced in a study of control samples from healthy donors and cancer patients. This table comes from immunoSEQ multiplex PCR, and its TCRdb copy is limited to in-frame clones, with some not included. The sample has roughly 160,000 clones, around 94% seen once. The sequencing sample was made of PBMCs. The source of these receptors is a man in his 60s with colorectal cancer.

CDR3 loop: CASSILTDFRDEQYF. DNA of the CDR3: TGTGCCAGCAGCATCCTTACTGATTTCCGAGACGAGCAGTACTTC. The chain joins TRBV5-4 to TRBJ2-7, with unresolved D. CDR3 length equals 15 residues. Germline V gene lookup returns CDR1 SGHNT and CDR2 YYREEE (reference sequence). The ends were cut back, 4 bases at V and 5 bases at J, with 19 bases in the middle.

For the CDR3, the DNA is TGTGCCAGCTCTTCCGGAAACAATGAGCAGTTCTTC. Protein: CASSSGNNEQFF. The V gene is TRBV18, the J gene TRBJ2-1; D is uncertain. CDR3 size: 12 residues. V was clipped by 6 bases and J by 5 bases, with 8 bases between them. Germline CDR1 KGHSH, CDR2 LQKENI.

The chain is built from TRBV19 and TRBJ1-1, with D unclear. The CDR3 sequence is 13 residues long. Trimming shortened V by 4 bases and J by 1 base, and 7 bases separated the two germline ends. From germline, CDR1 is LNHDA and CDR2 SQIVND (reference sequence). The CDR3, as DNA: TGTGCCAGTAGTACGAACCAGAACACTGAAGCTTTCTTT. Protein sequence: CASSTNQNTEAFF.

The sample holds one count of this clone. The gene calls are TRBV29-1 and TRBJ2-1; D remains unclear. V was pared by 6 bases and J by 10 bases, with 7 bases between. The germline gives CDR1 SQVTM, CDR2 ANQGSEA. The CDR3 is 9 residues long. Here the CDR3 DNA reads TGCAGCGTACAAGAAGAGCAGTTCTTC. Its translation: CSVQEEQFF.

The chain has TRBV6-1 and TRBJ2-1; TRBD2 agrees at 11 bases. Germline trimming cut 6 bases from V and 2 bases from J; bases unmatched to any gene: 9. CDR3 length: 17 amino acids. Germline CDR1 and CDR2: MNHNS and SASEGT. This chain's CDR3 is CASSEPGLADTYNEQFF. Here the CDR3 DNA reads TGTGCCAGCAGCGAACCGGGACTAGCGGATACCTACAATGAGCAGTTCTTC.

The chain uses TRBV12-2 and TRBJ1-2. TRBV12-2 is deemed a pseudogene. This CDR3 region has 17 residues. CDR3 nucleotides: TGTGCAAGTCGCTCCCTCTCGGGGTTTGAGAGGAACTATGGCTACACCTTC. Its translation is CASRSLSGFERNYGYTF.

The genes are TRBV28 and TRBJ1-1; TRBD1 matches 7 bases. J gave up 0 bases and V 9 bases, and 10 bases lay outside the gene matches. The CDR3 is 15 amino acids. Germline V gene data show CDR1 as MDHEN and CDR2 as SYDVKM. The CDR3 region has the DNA TGTGCCAGTCGACTCCGACAGGGAGTGAACACTGAAGCTTTCTTT. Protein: CASRLRQGVNTEAFF.

CDR3 protein: CASSPDRGNSPLHF. CDR3 nucleotide sequence: TGTGCCAGCAGTCCGGACAGGGGGAATTCACCCCTCCACTTT. The chain couples TRBV6-5 to TRBJ1-6, with 10 bases that match TRBD1. Germline CDR1 reads MNHEY; CDR2 reads SVGAGI. This CDR3 spans 14 amino acids. The V gene end was trimmed by 5 bases and the J gene end by 7 bases; junction bases not matched to a gene: 2.